This TCR beta chain was sequenced in a study of OX40 agonist ivuxolimab in advanced cancers. Across the study: A diagnosis of hepatocellular carcinoma, melanoma, renal cell or head and neck cancer was present in dose-escalation patients.

Clones were read by immunoSEQ multiplex PCR, and TCRdb kept only the in-frame ones, dropping some. Seen here are 9,500 to 15,000 clones, over 70% observed once, and the top ten hold 27%. J was trimmed by 3 bases and V by 10 bases; bases with no gene match: 9. CDR1 and CDR2 from the germline V gene are MNHEY and SVGAGI. The CDR3 is 13 amino acids. The specimen was CD4+ or CD8+ T cells sorted from blood, collected in a trial of the OX40 agonist ivuxolimab. The clonotype comes from an adult with an advanced solid tumor such as melanoma, head and neck, liver or kidney cancer. The gene calls are TRBV6-5 and TRBJ2-7; 7 bases map to TRBD1. CDR3 residues: CATETGSYYEQYF. DNA for the CDR3: TGTGCCACCGAGACAGGGTCGTACTACGAGCAGTACTTC.